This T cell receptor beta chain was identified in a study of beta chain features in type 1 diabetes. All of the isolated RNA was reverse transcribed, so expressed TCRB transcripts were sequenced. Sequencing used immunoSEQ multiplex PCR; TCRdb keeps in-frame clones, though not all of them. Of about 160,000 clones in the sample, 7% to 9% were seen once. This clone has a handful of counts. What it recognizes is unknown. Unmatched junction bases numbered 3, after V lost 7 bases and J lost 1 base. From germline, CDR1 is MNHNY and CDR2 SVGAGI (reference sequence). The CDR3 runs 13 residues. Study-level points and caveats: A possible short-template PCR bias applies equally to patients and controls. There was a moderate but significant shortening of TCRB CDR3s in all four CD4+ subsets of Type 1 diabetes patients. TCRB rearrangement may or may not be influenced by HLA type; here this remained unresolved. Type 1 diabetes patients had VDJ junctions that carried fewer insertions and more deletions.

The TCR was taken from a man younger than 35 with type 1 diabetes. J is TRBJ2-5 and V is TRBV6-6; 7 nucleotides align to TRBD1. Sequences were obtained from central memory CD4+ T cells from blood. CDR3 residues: CASTGQPQETQYF. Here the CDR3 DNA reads TGTGCCAGCACGGGACAGCCCCAAGAGACCCAGTACTTC.